A selection of T cell receptor beta chains follows, all from one sample in a study of cytomegalovirus exposure and HLA in healthy donors. Generated by immunoSEQ multiplex PCR, the TCRdb table keeps only in-frame clones and is missing some. The table has 150,000 to 250,000 clones, 79% seen once; the top ten hold roughly 1.5%. The sequenced sample was PBMCs. The receptors were gathered from a girl between 10 and 17 years old in good health and CMV-seropositive. Each CDR3 is given with its conserved first and last residue. D genes are given only for firm matches. Size tells how often a clone was seen (once, few, many) or the class of an expanded clone, and some rows leave it out.

TRBV10-3	TRBJ2-5	.	.	CAISENSQETQYF
TRBV19	TRBJ1-1	.	.	CASSIWRTGMTEAFF
TRBV5-6	TRBJ2-1	TRBD1	.	CASSGTGKNEQFF
TRBV6-1	TRBJ2-2	TRBD1	few	CASSATGDTGELFF
TRBV7-9	TRBJ2-7	.	.	CASSPTGTYEQYF
TRBV25-1	TRBJ2-7	TRBD1	.	CASSDPRRDRAYEQYF
TRBV18	TRBJ2-7	.	.	CASSPGAEQYF
TRBV6-6	TRBJ1-4	.	once	CASSSLSDEKLFF
TRBV6-5	TRBJ2-7	.	few	CASTSRYEQYF
TRBV7-6	TRBJ1-4	.	.	CASSLGLHRNEKLFF
TRBV18	TRBJ1-4	.	.	CASSPLPPGDEKLFF
TRBV5-4	TRBJ2-5	.	.	CASSPFRGGETQYF
TRBV7-9	TRBJ1-1	.	few	CASSLAQRTNTEAFF
TRBV4-1	TRBJ1-5	.	few	CASSQVHSLQPQHF
TRBV10-3	TRBJ2-7	.	once	CAISPGQRYEQYF
TRBV27	TRBJ1-6	.	.	CASSLGAGGLNSPLHF
TRBV11-3	TRBJ1-2	.	.	CASSLTGDYGYTF
TRBV14	TRBJ1-6	TRBD1	.	CASSQTGGWNSPLHF
TRBV10-3	TRBJ2-7	TRBD2	.	CAISERGLAGYEQYF
TRBV4-2	TRBJ2-3	TRBD2	few	CASSQDSTGTSGGASTDTQYF
TRBV6-1	TRBJ2-7	.	.	CASSAMTGHIYEQYF
TRBV15	TRBJ2-5	.	.	CATSISPTAETQYF
TRBV30	TRBJ2-7	.	.	CAWSDLDEQYF
TRBV5-5	TRBJ2-5	TRBD2	once	CASSSLAGGPVETQYF
TRBV5-6	TRBJ1-5	.	.	CASSPGQNNQPQHF
TRBV5-6	TRBJ1-2	.	.	CASSQGERGYGYTF
TRBV2	TRBJ2-7	.	few	CASNRETLYEQYF
TRBV9	TRBJ2-2	TRBD2	.	CASSVERGTNTGELFF
TRBV19	TRBJ2-7	.	.	CASSIQSGGPYEQYF
TRBV15	TRBJ1-3	.	.	CATSIAGGLLGNTIYF
TRBV10-3	TRBJ2-5	.	.	CAISETRANARGTQYF
TRBV6-5	.	TRBD1	.	CASSRTGGAYEQYF
TRBV10-2	TRBJ2-1	TRBD1	.	CASSRDRVNNEQFF
TRBV14	TRBJ1-2	TRBD1	.	CASSHNRGIPKDYGYTF
TRBV2	TRBJ1-3	TRBD1	.	CASTGDIGNTIYF
TRBV4-3	TRBJ2-1	.	.	CASSQVPGNNEQFF
TRBV27	TRBJ1-2	TRBD1	.	CASSAGGNYGYTF
TRBV5-3	TRBJ1-4	TRBD1	.	CARSLAGTGYEKLFF
TRBV19	TRBJ1-5	.	.	CATVKAPNQPQHF
TRBV12-2	TRBJ2-3	.	.	CASRDLRKGAKIDTQYF
TRBV5-4	TRBJ1-1	.	.	CASSIQGNTEAFF
TRBV19	TRBJ2-7	TRBD2	.	CASSIQLAVYEQYF
TRBV9	TRBJ1-3	.	.	CASRPGRSGNTIYF
TRBV6-6	TRBJ1-1	TRBD1	.	CASSYGGQGRTEAFF
TRBV18	TRBJ2-1	TRBD2	.	CASAGGGSGNEQFF
TRBV9	TRBJ1-1	TRBD1	.	CASSGQGAHTEAFF
TRBV7-2	TRBJ2-7	.	once	CASSGTGYTYEQYF
TRBV30	TRBJ1-6	TRBD1	.	CAWRAGGLNNSPLHF
TRBV4-1	TRBJ2-2	.	.	CASSDGGLLNGELFF